The rows below give T cell receptor beta chains drawn from one sample of a study of OX40 agonist ivuxolimab in advanced cancers. TCRdb's table, derived via immunoSEQ multiplex PCR, lists solely in-frame clones and lacks some. The sample records 70,000 or so clones, about 84% being singletons. Specimen: CD4+ or CD8+ T cells sorted from blood, collected in a trial of the OX40 agonist ivuxolimab. These TCRs come from an adult with an advanced solid tumor such as melanoma, head and neck, liver or kidney cancer. Both conserved end residues are part of each CDR3. A D gene is named only where the DNA matches it firmly. Clone size is stated in some rows and not others, as once, few, many or a class when expanded.

j_call | d_call | clone_size | v_call | cdr3_aa | cdr3_nt
TRBJ1-1 | . | . | TRBV9 | CASSGLQGNTEAFF | TGTGCCAGCAGCGGACTACAGGGGAACACTGAAGCTTTCTTT
TRBJ2-1 | . | . | TRBV7-2 | CASSPRSPSSYNEQFF | TGTGCCAGCAGCCCCCGGTCGCCCAGCTCCTACAATGAGCAGTTCTTC
TRBJ1-1 | . | . | TRBV6-1 | CASSEAWRETEAFF | TGTGCCAGCAGTGAAGCATGGAGGGAGACTGAAGCTTTCTTT
TRBJ2-3 | TRBD2 | . | TRBV9 | CASSTRGGAPDTQYF | TGTGCCAGCAGCACACGCGGGGGGGCCCCAGATACGCAGTATTTT
TRBJ1-1 | . | . | TRBV10-1 | CASSGRGEAFF | TGCGCCAGCTCTGGCAGGGGCGAAGCTTTCTTT
TRBJ2-5 | TRBD2 | few | TRBV10-3 | CAISGLGAGFQETQYF | TGTGCCATCAGTGGGCTTGGAGCGGGGTTCCAAGAGACCCAGTACTTC
TRBJ2-3 | . | . | TRBV9 | CASSPQTNTDTQYF | TGTGCCAGCAGCCCGCAGACTAACACAGATACGCAGTATTTT
TRBJ2-7 | TRBD2 | . | TRBV27 | CASSAREDLSYEQYF | TGTGCCAGCAGTGCCCGGGAGGACCTCTCCTACGAGCAGTACTTC
TRBJ2-1 | . | once | TRBV5-8 | CASSSGQIYNEQFF | TGTGCCAGCAGCTCGGGCCAGATTTACAATGAGCAGTTCTTC
TRBJ2-5 | . | . | TRBV7-9 | CASSLGLLQETQYF | TGTGCCAGCAGCTTAGGCCTCCTCCAAGAGACCCAGTACTTC
TRBJ2-5 | . | . | TRBV28 | CASSVRDTQETQYF | TGTGCCAGCAGTGTAAGGGACACCCAAGAGACCCAGTACTTC
TRBJ2-2 | . | . | TRBV5-4 | CASSTPTWGGELFF | TGTGCCAGCAGCACCCCCACATGGGGCGGGGAGCTGTTTTTT
TRBJ2-1 | . | . | TRBV2 | CASSDIAPYNEQFF | TGTGCCAGCAGTGATATAGCGCCCTACAATGAGCAGTTCTTC
TRBJ2-7 | . | . | TRBV7-9 | CASSLAGTSREQYF | TGTGCCAGCAGCTTAGCGGGAACTAGTCGCGAGCAGTACTTC
TRBJ1-2 | TRBD1 | . | TRBV27 | CASRKTGELYGYTF | TGTGCCAGCAGGAAAACAGGGGAACTCTATGGCTACACCTTC
TRBJ2-7 | TRBD2 | . | TRBV5-8 | CASSLTGLVPYEQYF | TGTGCCAGCAGCTTGACAGGACTAGTACCCTACGAGCAGTACTTC
TRBJ1-1 | TRBD1 | . | TRBV27 | CASTGTGEGGGTEAFF | TGTGCCAGCACCGGGACAGGGGAGGGGGGGGGCACTGAAGCTTTCTTT
TRBJ1-1 | . | . | TRBV19 | CASSLKENTEAFF | TGTGCCAGTAGTCTAAAGGAGAACACTGAAGCTTTCTTT
TRBJ2-7 | TRBD1 | . | TRBV9 | CASSGPTGGRYYEQYF | TGTGCCAGCAGCGGACCTACAGGGGGCCGTTACTACGAGCAGTACTTC
TRBJ1-1 | . | few | TRBV30 | CAWSAGAEAFF | TGTGCCTGGAGTGCGGGGGCTGAAGCTTTCTTT
TRBJ2-7 | . | . | TRBV20-1 | CSVKGTYEQYF | TGCAGTGTCAAAGGGACCTACGAGCAGTACTTC
TRBJ1-1 | TRBD1 | . | TRBV2 | CATQTGLNTEAFF | TGTGCCACGCAGACAGGGTTAAACACTGAAGCTTTCTTT
TRBJ1-2 | TRBD1 | once | TRBV6-5 | CASSYRRQGHGYTF | TGTGCCAGCAGTTACCGGCGACAGGGTCATGGCTACACCTTC
TRBJ2-3 | . | . | TRBV7-2 | CASSLVGPTDTQYF | TGTGCCAGCAGCTTAGTAGGCCCTACAGATACGCAGTATTTT
TRBJ2-2 | . | . | TRBV10-1 | CASGQPNTGELFF | TGCGCCAGCGGGCAGCCGAACACCGGGGAGCTGTTTTTT
TRBJ1-6 | TRBD1 | . | TRBV5-1 | CASSRDRGNSPLHF | TGCGCCAGCAGCCGTGACAGGGGCAATTCACCCCTCCACTTT
TRBJ1-5 | . | . | TRBV7-9 | CASSPDGIQPQHF | TGTGCCAGCAGCCCCGACGGGATTCAGCCCCAGCATTTT
TRBJ1-1 | . | . | TRBV2 | CASRGDRNTEAFF | TGTGCCAGCAGGGGAGACAGAAACACTGAAGCTTTCTTT
TRBJ2-6 | . | . | TRBV6-1 | CASRDGLLGANVLTF | TGTGCCAGCAGAGATGGCCTTCTTGGGGCCAACGTCCTGACTTTC
TRBJ1-2 | TRBD1 | once | TRBV30 | CAWRPPKDRSSYGYTF | TGTGCCTGGAGGCCCCCCAAGGACAGGAGCTCTTATGGCTACACCTTC
TRBJ2-3 | . | . | TRBV29-1 | CSVEIATDTQYF | TGCAGCGTTGAAATAGCCACAGATACGCAGTATTTT